The 20 T cell receptor beta chains presented below share a single source sample, sequenced in a study. MiXCR, applied by TCRdb to the RT-PCR reads, yields one record per CDR3 protein. The table shows about 680,000 distinct CDR3 sequences, with 14% occurring only once. Sequences were obtained from memory CD4+ T cells from blood. These receptors were obtained from a female donor in good health, serving as a healthy control.

This clonotype showed up just a few times. The V call is TRBV7-9, the J call TRBJ1-2, with TRBD1 matching over 7 bases. In germline, CDR1 is SEHNR, CDR2 FQNEAQ (reference sequence). After removal of 5 bases from V and 8 bases from J, the junction contained 5 bases not matched to a gene. The CDR3 runs 12 residues. The CDR3 loop is CASSPDRTGYTF. DNA of the CDR3: TGTGCCAGCAGCCCGGACAGGACGGGCTACACCTTC.

This clonotype occurred many times. The chain combines TRBV7-8 with TRBJ2-7; 10 bases align to TRBD1. The germline CDR1 and CDR2 sequences are SGHVS and FQNEAQ. Germline trimming cut 4 bases from V and 5 bases from J; bases unmatched to any gene: 2. CDR3 length equals 13 residues. The chain's CDR3 is CASSSDRGDEQYF. The CDR3 coding sequence is TGTGCCAGCAGCTCGGACAGGGGGGACGAGCAGTACTTC. The full variable domain, its missing parts supplied by reference TRBV7-8 and TRBJ2-7, is GAGVSQSPRYKVAKRGQDVALRCDPISGHVSLFWYQQALGQGPEFLTYFQNEAQLDKSGLPSDRFFAERPEGSVSTLKIQRTQQEDSAVYLCASSSDRGDEQYFGPGTRLTVT.

This chain uses TRBV20-1 with TRBJ2-1; D gene uncertain. V was cut by 6 bases and J by 0 bases, with 12 bases left in between. The CDR3 contains 14 residues. Per germline, CDR1 DFQATT and CDR2 SNEGSKA (reference sequence). The CDR3 sequence is CSALDSSSYNEQFF. CDR3 DNA sequence: TGCAGTGCCCTTGACTCCAGCTCCTACAATGAGCAGTTCTTC.

There are a few counts of this clonotype. The rearrangement uses TRBV6-6 and TRBJ1-4; D gene ambiguous. Germline assignment: CDR1 MNHNY and CDR2 SVGAGI (reference sequence). Trimming left V 5 bases short and J 5 bases short, with 6 bases between. The CDR3 loop spans 12 amino acids. The CDR3 bases are TGTGCCAGCAGTACGGGGAATGAAAAACTGTTTTTT. Protein sequence: CASSTGNEKLFF.

This clonotype has just a few counts. V usage is TRBV20-1 and J usage is TRBJ2-3, with TRBD1 as a possible D gene (6 bases). CDR1 DFQATT and CDR2 SNEGSKA come from the germline V gene (reference sequence). The V and J ends lost 0 bases and 2 bases respectively, with 21 bases between them. This CDR3 region has 18 residues. In nucleotides, the CDR3 is TGCAGTGCTAGAGATCTCATCGGGGCAGGGGATTACACAGATACGCAGTATTTT. It yields the protein CSARDLIGAGDYTDTQYF.

This clonotype was counted between two and nine times. The chain links TRBV7-2 to TRBJ1-1; D uncertain. Between the trimmed V and J ends, which lost 5 bases and 7 bases, there was a span of 14 bases. Germline-derived CDR1 and CDR2 are SGHTA and FQGNSA. CDR3 size: 13 residues. This CDR3 is CASSELDEDEAFF. Written as DNA, the CDR3 is TGTGCCAGCAGCGAGCTGGACGAGGATGAAGCTTTCTTT.

There are a few counts of this clonotype. The chain employs TRBV7-3 and TRBJ2-1; 14 bases agree with TRBD2. The V gene's germline CDR1 is SGHTA and CDR2 FQGTGA. V lost 7 bases and J lost 8; bases outside the gene matches: 7. This CDR3 region has 15 residues. In nucleotides, the CDR3 is TGTGCCAGCACCGAGGGACTAGCGGGAGCGGATGAGCAGTTCTTC. Protein sequence: CASTEGLAGADEQFF.

This clonotype was seen a handful of times. The chain recombines TRBV20-1 with TRBJ2-7; D unclear. The CDR3 covers 12 residues. The V and J ends lost 5 bases and 5 bases respectively, with 13 bases between them. CDR1 and CDR2 from the germline V gene are DFQATT and SNEGSKA (reference sequence). In nucleotides, the CDR3 is TGCAGTGCTCCGGTTGATGCGGACGAGCAGTACTTC. Amino acid sequence: CSAPVDADEQYF.

The chain recombines TRBV20-1 with TRBJ2-3; TRBD2 agrees at 9 bases. There are 17 residues in the CDR3. V was pared by 3 bases and J by 6 bases, with 16 bases of the junction left unmatched. Germline V gene sequence: CDR1 DFQATT, CDR2 SNEGSKA (reference sequence). CDR3 sequence: CSASDPLTAGGKDTQYF. The CDR3 coding sequence is TGCAGTGCTAGTGATCCCCTTACAGCGGGGGGCAAGGATACGCAGTATTTT.

This clonotype has more than one count but fewer than ten. The chain joins TRBV3-1 to TRBJ1-1; unclear D gene. Germline CDR1 is LGHDT and CDR2 is YNNKEL (reference sequence). Trimming shortened V by 0 bases and J by 0 bases, and 5 bases separated the two germline ends. CDR3 length equals 14 residues. For the CDR3, the DNA is TGTGCCAGCAGCCAAGAGGCGATGAACACTGAAGCTTTCTTT. Translation: CASSQEAMNTEAFF.

The CDR3 bases are TGTGCCAGCAGTGAATCGAGACTCATAGGTGAAAAACTGTTTTTT. This gives the protein CASSESRLIGEKLFF. The chain carries TRBV25-1 and TRBJ1-4; D gene unclear. The CDR3 spans 15 residues. Trimming pared 1 base from V and 7 bases from J, leaving 13 bases between. Germline-derived CDR1 and CDR2 are MGHDK and SYGVNS.

This clonotype has ten or more counts. The CDR3 spells CASSERTGASSGNTIYF. The CDR3 nucleotides are TGTGCCAGCAGTGAGAGAACAGGAGCGTCCTCTGGAAACACCATATATTTT. This sequence joins TRBV9 and TRBJ1-3; D might be TRBD1 (5 bases). Germline V gene data show CDR1 as SGDLS and CDR2 as YYNGEE. With 5 bases removed from V and 0 bases from J, the gap between germline ends came to 18 bases. There are 17 residues in the CDR3.

This chain connects TRBV7-6 to TRBJ2-1; D unclear. This CDR3 is 12 amino acids long. V lost 5 bases, J lost 7 bases, and 9 bases lay in between. The germline V gene encodes CDR1 SGHVS and CDR2 FNYEAQ. The CDR3 nucleotides read TGTGCCAGCAGCCGAACATTTAATGAGCAGTTCTTC. Its translation is CASSRTFNEQFF.

This clonotype appeared many times. CDR3 amino acids: CASSYTTSGELFF. The CDR3 nucleotides are TGTGCCAGCAGTTACACCACGAGCGGGGAGCTGTTTTTT. The rearrangement links TRBV6-5 to TRBJ2-2; D unresolved. CDR1 and CDR2 (germline): MNHEY, SVGAGI. CDR3 length: 13 residues. Trimming took off 2 bases at V and 7 bases at J, with 8 bases between the two ends.

Remarks on this clonotype: This may be a read error: a much more frequent sequence differs by one nucleotide. The chain uses TRBV7-6 and TRBJ2-1, with D tentatively TRBD1 or TRBD2 (5 bases each). In germline, CDR1 is SGHVS, CDR2 FNYEAQ. V dropped 2 bases and J dropped 3 bases, with 8 bases sitting between them. CDR3 length: 14 residues. The CDR3 reads CASSLMGVYNEQFF. The CDR3 nucleotides read TGTGCCAGCAGCTTAATGGGGGTCTACAATGAGCAGTTCTTC.

The chain has TRBV20-1 and TRBJ1-4; 9 bases fit TRBD1. This CDR3 region has 15 residues. The junction had 7 bases not matched to a gene; V was cut back by 0 bases and J by 8 bases. Germline V gives CDR1 DFQATT, CDR2 SNEGSKA (reference sequence). Written as DNA, the CDR3 is TGCAGTGCTAGAGATGAACAGGGGGCAAGAGAAAAACTGTTTTTT. It codes for CSARDEQGAREKLFF.

The CDR3 spells CASSPAAGYQETQYF. The CDR3 region has the DNA TGCGCCAGCAGCCCAGCGGCAGGGTACCAAGAGACCCAGTACTTC. The chain has TRBV5-1 and TRBJ2-5; perhaps D is TRBD1 or TRBD2 (5 bases each). Germline lookup yields CDR1 SGHRS and CDR2 YFSETQ. Deletions cut 4 bases from V and 0 bases from J, with 13 bases between. The CDR3 sequence is 15 residues long.

This clonotype was picked up many times. The gene calls are TRBV5-1 and TRBJ1-2; 8 nucleotides match TRBD1. This CDR3 region has 13 residues. Germline lookup yields CDR1 SGHRS and CDR2 YFSETQ. Trimming removed 3 bases from V and 7 bases from J; junction bases left unmatched: 5. CDR3 nucleotide sequence: TGCGCCAGCAGCTCCGGACAGGGTGTTGGCTACACCTTC. Translating gives CASSSGQGVGYTF.

This clonotype was detected only a few times. The chain recombines TRBV7-2 with TRBJ1-4; TRBD1 might be the D (5 bases). The CDR3 is 16 residues long. V lost 5 bases and J lost 8, with 21 bases in between. Per the germline V gene, CDR1 is SGHTA and CDR2 is FQGNSA. Here the CDR3 DNA reads TGTGCCAGCAGCACCAACCTGGGGGGGGGTCGGGAAAAACTGTTTTTT. Encoded protein: CASSTNLGGGREKLFF. Full variable domain (missing parts from reference TRBV7-2 and TRBJ1-4): GAGVSQSPSNKVTEKGKDVELRCDPISGHTALYWYRQSLGQGLEFLIYFQGNSAPDKSGLPSDRFSAERTGGSVSTLTIQRTQQEDSAVYLCASSTNLGGGREKLFFGSGTQLSVL.

This clonotype was seen many times. The chain employs TRBV29-1 and TRBJ2-2; D tentatively reads TRBD1 or TRBD2 (7 bases each). The CDR3 is made up of 16 amino acids. Germline V gene lookup returns CDR1 SQVTM and CDR2 ANQGSEA. Trimming left V 4 bases short and J 3 bases short, with 18 bases between. The CDR3 DNA is TGCAGCGTTGGAGGAGGGGGCGCGGGAGACACCGGGGAGCTGTTTTTT. Amino acids: CSVGGGGAGDTGELFF.